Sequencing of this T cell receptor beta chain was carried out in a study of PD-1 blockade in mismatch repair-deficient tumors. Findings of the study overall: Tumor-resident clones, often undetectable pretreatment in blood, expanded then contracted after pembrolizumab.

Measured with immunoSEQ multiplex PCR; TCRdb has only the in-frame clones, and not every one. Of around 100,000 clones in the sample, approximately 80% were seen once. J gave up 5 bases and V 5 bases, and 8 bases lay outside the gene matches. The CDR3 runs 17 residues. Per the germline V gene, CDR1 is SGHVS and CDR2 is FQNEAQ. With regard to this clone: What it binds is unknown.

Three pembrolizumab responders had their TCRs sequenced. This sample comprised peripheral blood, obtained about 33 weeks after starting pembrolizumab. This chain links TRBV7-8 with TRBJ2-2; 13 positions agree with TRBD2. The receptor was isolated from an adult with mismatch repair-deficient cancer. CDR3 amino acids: CASSPGLAGVRTGELFF. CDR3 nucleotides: TGTGCCAGCAGCCCCGGACTAGCGGGAGTGAGAACCGGGGAGCTGTTTTTT.